This paragraph reports one TCR beta chain. No cognate antigen has been identified for it. No per-base quality is available; no much larger clone lies one base away. V lost 4 bases and J lost 6 bases, and the count of bases not matched to a germline gene is 21. CDR1 WNHNN and CDR2 SYGVQD are derived from the germline V gene (reference sequence). The CDR3 contains 19 residues, cysteine and phenylalanine counted. Only the CDR3 portion is preserved as DNA: 57 bases, with reading frame beginning at the first base. Patients with a history of autoimmune disease or receiving systemic immunosuppression were excluded from the trial. In every dose cohort, peripheral blood was drawn for TCR sequencing at baseline, cycle 4 day 1, and cycle 7 day 1. The samples were drawn from a first-in-human, open-label, multicenter phase I dose-escalation trial of ivuxolimab. The trial enrolled adults with locally advanced or metastatic head and neck squamous cell, hepatocellular, melanoma or renal cell carcinoma. CD4+ and CD8+ T cells were sorted separately from peripheral blood before TCR sequencing.

To sequence the TCRbeta CDR3 region, genomic DNA was isolated from the sorted cells. The immunoSEQ Assay was used for sequencing of TCRbeta CDR3 regions. Not all clones reach the TCRdb copy of this immuneACCESS table, which keeps in-frame sequences only. Checked studies attribute under half of the gap to unresolved V genes and leave the rest unexplained. The sample profile shows roughly 93,000 clones; under 85% of them were found once. The ten largest clones capture approximately 5.5% of the sample. These data are taken from a study of OX40 agonist ivuxolimab in advanced cancers. In the study overall: Ivuxolimab was a fully human IgG2 agonistic monoclonal antibody targeting the costimulatory receptor OX40 (CD134). Intravenous ivuxolimab was administered to patients every 2 weeks at six dose levels: 0.01, 0.1, 0.3, 1.5, 3 and 10 mg/kg. Of the approximately 50 dose-escalation patients, hepatocellular carcinoma was present in roughly 19, melanoma in approximately 15, renal cell carcinoma in 9 and head and neck cancer in 9. In the dose-escalation cohort, 82.7% of patients were male, and the mean age was approximately 60 years, with a range of about 20 to 90. Patients were allowed to have had prior anti-PD-1, anti-PD-L1 or anti-CTLA-4 therapy, and approximately 41% of the dose-escalation patients had previously received checkpoint inhibitors. Partial responses were achieved by three dose-escalation patients, of whom one had hepatocellular carcinoma and two had cutaneous melanoma. The purpose of peripheral TCRbeta sequencing was to test whether ivuxolimab changed TCR sequence diversity and led to clonal T-cell expansion. The paper describes the monotherapy dose-escalation part (N of about 54 patients) of the phase I trial of ivuxolimab.

The research as a whole found: In the 0.1-3.0 mg/kg groups, partial responders had among the lowest normalized peripheral clonal expansion, particularly in CD8+ T cells. The antigen specificity of the peripheral T cells that underwent clonal expansion was not determined. Low levels of normalized T-cell clonal expansion were also seen in some patients who did not respond. After ivuxolimab, expanded clones were on average more numerous among CD8+ T cells than among CD4+ T cells. Clonal expansion of both CD4+ and CD8+ blood T cells was observed from baseline to week 6 at doses 0.1 to 3.0 mg/kg.

The V and J genes are TRBV10-1 and TRBJ2-1, with 7 bases matching TRBD2. The sample in question was CD4+ or CD8+ T cells sorted from blood, obtained in a trial of the OX40 agonist ivuxolimab. The clonotype was recovered from an adult with an advanced solid tumor such as melanoma, head and neck, liver or kidney cancer. The DNA is TGCGCCAGCAGTGGGGACCGCAATGTAAGCGGCGGGAGAACCAATGAGCAGTTCTTC. Translated, this gives CASSGDRNVSGGRTNEQFF.